This T cell receptor beta chain stems from a study of blood T cell repertoires in COVID-19. Turning to the study itself: From T cells, B-cell-depleted T cells, or PBMCs came the material, which was cDNA or gDNA.

This CDR3 is 10 amino acids long. Trimming removed 8 bases at V and 9 bases at J, with 8 bases between. The V gene's germline CDR1 is KGHSH and CDR2 LQKENI. As processed by the authors: The authors estimated nucleated cell counts from reference gene primer amplification. Clones were sequenced by immunoSEQ multiplex PCR, and TCRdb holds only the in-frame ones, with some missing. V and J calls and clone size are those listed in that table; D and trimming were worked out from the DNA. The sample contains some 270,000 clones, 86% of which appear only once. This TCR was recovered from a woman aged 80 or over with COVID-19, enrolled during active disease. The chain carries TRBV18 and TRBJ2-1; TRBD1 might be the D (6 bases). Input material: peripheral blood. The CDR3: CASRDTEQFF. Here the CDR3 DNA reads TGTGCCAGCAGGGACACTGAGCAGTTCTTC.